These T cell receptor beta chains were read from a single sample in a study of cytomegalovirus exposure and HLA in healthy donors. Profiled with immunoSEQ multiplex PCR; TCRdb holds only in-frame clones, not every one. The sample carries 150,000 to 200,000 clones, around 81% recorded once. The source material was PBMCs. Every receptor here comes from a woman aged 40 to 55 in good health and CMV-seronegative. The CDR3 runs from the conserved cysteine through the conserved F or W. The D gene is left open where the match is weak. Clone size is given for some rows only: seen once, a few or many times, or a class if the clone is expanded.

j_call: TRBJ2-1
clone_size: .
d_call: .
v_call: TRBV12-5
cdr3_nt: TGTGCTAGTGGTTTGATAGTCGCCAATGAGCAGTTCTTC
cdr3_aa: CASGLIVANEQFF

j_call: TRBJ1-4
clone_size: few
d_call: .
v_call: TRBV6-5
cdr3_nt: TGTGCCAGCGCGGACGGGAGTGAAAAACTGTTTTTT
cdr3_aa: CASADGSEKLFF

j_call: TRBJ1-2
clone_size: once
d_call: .
v_call: TRBV28
cdr3_nt: TGTGCCAGCAGATCACCTGTTCCAGGGCTAACTAATGGCTACACCTTC
cdr3_aa: CASRSPVPGLTNGYTF

j_call: TRBJ2-6
clone_size: .
d_call: TRBD1
v_call: TRBV5-8
cdr3_nt: TGTGCCAGCAGCTGGGACAGCTCTGGGGCCAACGTCCTGACTTTC
cdr3_aa: CASSWDSSGANVLTF

j_call: TRBJ2-5
clone_size: .
d_call: .
v_call: TRBV25-1
cdr3_nt: TGTGCCAGCAGTGGCTGGGGGGTGACGGACCAAGAGACCCAGTACTTC
cdr3_aa: CASSGWGVTDQETQYF

j_call: TRBJ1-4
clone_size: medium-sized
d_call: TRBD1
v_call: TRBV5-1
cdr3_nt: TGCGCCAGCAGCCCAGTCCGGGACAGTGCAACTAATGAAAAACTGTTTTTT
cdr3_aa: CASSPVRDSATNEKLFF

j_call: TRBJ1-5
clone_size: .
d_call: .
v_call: TRBV18
cdr3_nt: TGTGCCAGCTCCCTTAGTGCAAATAGCAATCAGCCCCAGCATTTT
cdr3_aa: CASSLSANSNQPQHF

j_call: TRBJ2-7
clone_size: .
d_call: .
v_call: TRBV6-1
cdr3_nt: TGTGCCAGCATCGAAGGGGGATACGAGCAGTACTTC
cdr3_aa: CASIEGGYEQYF

j_call: TRBJ2-2
clone_size: once
d_call: .
v_call: TRBV28
cdr3_nt: TGTGCCAGCAGTTCAACTGGTTCTAGTAGGACCGGGGAGCTGTTTTTT
cdr3_aa: CASSSTGSSRTGELFF

j_call: TRBJ2-2
clone_size: .
d_call: .
v_call: TRBV19
cdr3_nt: TGTGCCAGTTCTTGGGATAGCGGGAACACCGGGGAGCTGTTTTTT
cdr3_aa: CASSWDSGNTGELFF

j_call: TRBJ1-1
clone_size: .
d_call: .
v_call: TRBV30
cdr3_nt: TGTGCCTGGAGTGTAACGGGGGGGGGCACTGAAGCTTTCTTT
cdr3_aa: CAWSVTGGGTEAFF

j_call: TRBJ1-3
clone_size: .
d_call: .
v_call: TRBV21-1
cdr3_nt: TGTGCCAGCAGCAAAAGTGGGACAGGGGGAAGTCGTGGAAACACCATATATTTT
cdr3_aa: CASSKSGTGGSRGNTIYF

j_call: TRBJ2-7
clone_size: .
d_call: .
v_call: TRBV28
cdr3_nt: TGTGCCAGCACCCAGTCGGGTGCCTACGAGCAGTACTTC
cdr3_aa: CASTQSGAYEQYF

j_call: TRBJ2-1
clone_size: .
d_call: .
v_call: TRBV11-2
cdr3_nt: TGTGCCAGCAGCTTAGCGGGGAACAATGAGCAGTTCTTC
cdr3_aa: CASSLAGNNEQFF

j_call: TRBJ2-3
clone_size: .
d_call: .
v_call: TRBV30
cdr3_nt: TGTGCCTGGAGTGGTCCTCGGGGGACGCAGTATTTT
cdr3_aa: CAWSGPRGTQYF

j_call: TRBJ2-2
clone_size: .
d_call: TRBD1
v_call: TRBV30
cdr3_nt: TGTGCCTGGATTAGAACAGGGGTTCTAAACACCGGGGAGCTGTTTTTT
cdr3_aa: CAWIRTGVLNTGELFF

j_call: TRBJ1-1
clone_size: .
d_call: TRBD1
v_call: TRBV6-1
cdr3_nt: TGTGCCAGCAGTGAAGGACAGGGGGACACTGAAGCTTTCTTT
cdr3_aa: CASSEGQGDTEAFF

j_call: TRBJ1-2
clone_size: .
d_call: .
v_call: TRBV29-1
cdr3_nt: TGCAGCGGCACGGGGGTGGGGCAAGTTGTGAACACCTTC
cdr3_aa: CSGTGVGQVVNTF

j_call: TRBJ1-5
clone_size: .
d_call: TRBD1
v_call: TRBV6-6
cdr3_nt: TGTGCCAGCAGTTACTCGGCAGGGGGCCATCAGCCCCAGCATTTT
cdr3_aa: CASSYSAGGHQPQHF

j_call: TRBJ1-3
clone_size: .
d_call: .
v_call: TRBV19
cdr3_nt: TGTGCCAGTAGTATAGACAGAAGCTCTGGAAACACCATATATTTT
cdr3_aa: CASSIDRSSGNTIYF

j_call: TRBJ2-2
clone_size: once
d_call: TRBD2
v_call: TRBV5-1
cdr3_nt: TGCGCCAGCAGCTTGGATAGTGTTCAGGGACTAGCGGGCACCGGGGAGCTGTTTTTT
cdr3_aa: CASSLDSVQGLAGTGELFF

j_call: TRBJ2-7
clone_size: .
d_call: .
v_call: TRBV2
cdr3_nt: TGTGCCAGCAGTGAACCCGGAAGCGGCTACGAGCAGTACTTC
cdr3_aa: CASSEPGSGYEQYF

j_call: TRBJ2-7
clone_size: .
d_call: TRBD1
v_call: TRBV2
cdr3_nt: TGTGCCAGCACCGGGACAGGGGTCTACGAGCAGTACTTC
cdr3_aa: CASTGTGVYEQYF

j_call: TRBJ2-3
clone_size: .
d_call: .
v_call: TRBV27
cdr3_nt: TGTGCCAGCAAGCTCGGACAGTACCTCGATACGCAGTATTTT
cdr3_aa: CASKLGQYLDTQYF

j_call: TRBJ2-7
clone_size: .
d_call: .
v_call: TRBV11-2
cdr3_nt: TGTGCCAGCAGCCCAGAAGCACTAACTCCTAGGCGGTACTTC
cdr3_aa: CASSPEALTPRRYF

j_call: TRBJ2-7
clone_size: .
d_call: TRBD2
v_call: TRBV7-2
cdr3_nt: TGTGCCAGCAGCTTAGTAGCGGGAGGGCAGAACGAGCAGTACTTC
cdr3_aa: CASSLVAGGQNEQYF

j_call: TRBJ1-2
clone_size: .
d_call: .
v_call: TRBV7-2
cdr3_nt: TGTGCCAGCAGCTTAACCGGGAGCTCTGGCTACACCTTC
cdr3_aa: CASSLTGSSGYTF

j_call: TRBJ2-7
clone_size: few
d_call: .
v_call: TRBV28
cdr3_nt: TGTGCCAGCATGGACACCTACTACGAGCAGTACTTC
cdr3_aa: CASMDTYYEQYF

j_call: TRBJ1-2
clone_size: few
d_call: TRBD1
v_call: TRBV7-9
cdr3_nt: TGTGCCAGCAGCTTAGAAGGGGGCCCAGGGAATAACTATGGCTACACCTTC
cdr3_aa: CASSLEGGPGNNYGYTF

j_call: TRBJ2-1
clone_size: once
d_call: .
v_call: TRBV2
cdr3_nt: TGTGCCAGCCGTGGCAGAGGAGTCAATGAGCAGTTCTTC
cdr3_aa: CASRGRGVNEQFF

j_call: TRBJ2-7
clone_size: .
d_call: TRBD2
v_call: TRBV30
cdr3_nt: TGTGCCTGGGCACTAGCGGGAGCGGAAGAGCAGTACTTC
cdr3_aa: CAWALAGAEEQYF

j_call: TRBJ2-2
clone_size: few
d_call: TRBD2
v_call: TRBV6-1
cdr3_nt: TGTGCCAGCAGTGAAGCTAGCGGGTACACCGGGGAGCTGTTTTTT
cdr3_aa: CASSEASGYTGELFF

j_call: TRBJ1-2
clone_size: .
d_call: TRBD1
v_call: TRBV5-6
cdr3_nt: TGTGCCAGCAGCTTGGTGGGGACAGCCTATGGCTACACCTTC
cdr3_aa: CASSLVGTAYGYTF

j_call: TRBJ2-3
clone_size: .
d_call: .
v_call: TRBV7-9
cdr3_nt: TGTGCCAGCAGCTTAGCGGCTAGCGTCGGAGATACGCAGTATTTT
cdr3_aa: CASSLAASVGDTQYF

j_call: TRBJ1-2
clone_size: once
d_call: .
v_call: TRBV28
cdr3_nt: TGTGCCAGCGGGCCCTATGGCTACACCTTC
cdr3_aa: CASGPYGYTF

j_call: TRBJ2-3
clone_size: .
d_call: .
v_call: TRBV5-1
cdr3_nt: TGCGCCAGCAGCTTGGCCGGGCGGGGTTACACAGATACGCAGTATTTT
cdr3_aa: CASSLAGRGYTDTQYF

j_call: TRBJ1-4
clone_size: .
d_call: .
v_call: TRBV5-1
cdr3_nt: TGCGCCAGCAGCTTGGATCCCGGAGGTGAAAAACTGTTTTTT
cdr3_aa: CASSLDPGGEKLFF

j_call: TRBJ1-2
clone_size: .
d_call: TRBD1
v_call: TRBV27
cdr3_nt: TGTGCCAGCAGTTTAAACAGGGGAGGCTATGGCTACACCTTC
cdr3_aa: CASSLNRGGYGYTF

j_call: TRBJ2-1
clone_size: .
d_call: TRBD2
v_call: TRBV7-8
cdr3_nt: TGTGCCAGCAAAGGGGGGACTAGCGGGAGGGAGGGTGAGCAGTTCTTC
cdr3_aa: CASKGGTSGREGEQFF

j_call: TRBJ2-1
clone_size: .
d_call: TRBD2
v_call: TRBV15
cdr3_nt: TGTGCCACCAGACCCGATCCTCTAGCGGGGGCCATCAATGAGCAGTTCTTC
cdr3_aa: CATRPDPLAGAINEQFF

j_call: TRBJ2-5
clone_size: .
d_call: TRBD2
v_call: TRBV6-5
cdr3_nt: TGTGCCAGCAGTTATTGGGGGGGAGAGACCCAGTACTTC
cdr3_aa: CASSYWGGETQYF

j_call: TRBJ2-5
clone_size: .
d_call: .
v_call: TRBV27
cdr3_nt: TGTGCCAGCAGTTTAAGGGGCCAAGAGACCCAGTACTTC
cdr3_aa: CASSLRGQETQYF

j_call: TRBJ1-2
clone_size: .
d_call: .
v_call: TRBV4-2
cdr3_nt: TGTGCCAGCAGCCAAGATCAGGGGACGGGGGGCTACACCTTC
cdr3_aa: CASSQDQGTGGYTF

j_call: TRBJ2-3
clone_size: .
d_call: .
v_call: TRBV13
cdr3_nt: TGTGCCAGCAGCTTAGGCTCGGGAGCAACAGATACGCAGTATTTT
cdr3_aa: CASSLGSGATDTQYF

j_call: TRBJ1-1
clone_size: .
d_call: .
v_call: TRBV6-6
cdr3_nt: TGTGCCAGCAGTTACTTCTTGGACAGCACTGAAGCTTTCTTT
cdr3_aa: CASSYFLDSTEAFF

j_call: TRBJ2-5
clone_size: .
d_call: .
v_call: TRBV5-4
cdr3_nt: TGTGCCAGCAGCCCTGCTCTAGCGCCCCAAGAGACCCAGTACTTC
cdr3_aa: CASSPALAPQETQYF

j_call: TRBJ2-2
clone_size: .
d_call: .
v_call: TRBV9
cdr3_nt: TGTGCCAGCAGCCTACTCGAATGGGGGGAGCTGTTTTTT
cdr3_aa: CASSLLEWGELFF

j_call: TRBJ2-2
clone_size: once
d_call: TRBD2
v_call: TRBV2
cdr3_nt: TGTGCCAGCACCGAGCGGGAGGGGGGCACCGGGGAGCTGTTTTTT
cdr3_aa: CASTEREGGTGELFF

j_call: TRBJ2-3
clone_size: .
d_call: TRBD2
v_call: TRBV5-6
cdr3_nt: TGTGCCAGCAGCAGATTCCGAGCGGGAAACACAGATACGCAGTATTTT
cdr3_aa: CASSRFRAGNTDTQYF

j_call: TRBJ2-1
clone_size: .
d_call: .
v_call: TRBV7-9
cdr3_nt: TGTGCCAGCAGCTTAGCGATGGAGTTGGATGAGCAGTTCTTC
cdr3_aa: CASSLAMELDEQFF

j_call: TRBJ2-1
clone_size: .
d_call: TRBD2
v_call: TRBV2
cdr3_nt: TGTGCCAGCAGTGGACTAGCGGGAGTAAATGAGCAGTTCTTC
cdr3_aa: CASSGLAGVNEQFF

j_call: TRBJ2-7
clone_size: .
d_call: TRBD1
v_call: TRBV7-8
cdr3_nt: TGTGCCAGCAGCTCCGGGACAGGGCCATACGAGCAGTACTTC
cdr3_aa: CASSSGTGPYEQYF

j_call: TRBJ2-2
clone_size: .
d_call: TRBD1
v_call: TRBV9
cdr3_nt: TGTGCCAGCAGCTTCACAGGGGGCTCCGGCGGGGAGCTGTTTTTT
cdr3_aa: CASSFTGGSGGELFF

j_call: TRBJ2-7
clone_size: few
d_call: TRBD1
v_call: TRBV7-9
cdr3_nt: TGTGCCAGCAGCTTAGTAGGGGACAGGGCCTACGAGCAGTACTTC
cdr3_aa: CASSLVGDRAYEQYF